A selection of T cell receptor beta chains follows, all from one sample in a study of blood T cell repertoires in COVID-19. Clones were read by immunoSEQ multiplex PCR, and TCRdb kept only the in-frame ones, dropping some. Of around 100,000 clones listed, around 90% were seen once; the top ten hold 4% to 5.5%. Sample: peripheral blood. These receptors were taken from a woman aged 45 to 65 with acute or convalescent COVID-19. CDR3s include the opening cysteine and the closing phenylalanine or tryptophan. The D gene is left open where the match is weak. Size is stated for part of the rows, as once, few or many counts, or as a class when the clone is expanded.

D gene | J gene | V gene | clone size | CDR3 DNA | CDR3 protein
TRBD2 | TRBJ2-1 | TRBV2 | - | TGTGCCAGCACCGGGGGAGGGCGAAATGAGCAGTTCTTC | CASTGGGRNEQFF
- | TRBJ1-6 | TRBV18 | - | TGTGCCAGCTCACAGTCGGTGAGCTCCTATAATTCACCCCTCCACTTT | CASSQSVSSYNSPLHF
- | TRBJ2-3 | TRBV7-2 | - | TGTGCCAGCAGCTTATATGGCACAGATACGCAGTATTTT | CASSLYGTDTQYF
- | TRBJ1-5 | TRBV6-5 | - | TGTGCCAGCAGCCCCGGACTCTCAAGGGATCAGCCCCAGCATTTT | CASSPGLSRDQPQHF
- | TRBJ1-1 | TRBV7-8 | - | TGTGCCAGCAGCTTAATGGGCAGGGCGACTCGAAACACTGAAGCTTTCTTT | CASSLMGRATRNTEAFF
TRBD2 | TRBJ2-1 | TRBV7-6 | - | TGTGCCAGCAGCTTAGCGCCCGCGGGGGGGTACAATGAGCAGTTCTTC | CASSLAPAGGYNEQFF
TRBD1 | TRBJ2-7 | TRBV29-1 | - | TGCAGCGTTGAGGGGAAGAAAGGACAGGGGCTCTCCTACGAGCAGTACTTC | CSVEGKKGQGLSYEQYF
- | TRBJ1-2 | TRBV5-1 | - | TGCGCCAGCAGCGCGGGGGTAGGGAACTATGGCTACACCTTC | CASSAGVGNYGYTF
- | TRBJ2-7 | TRBV18 | - | TGTGCCAGCTCACCTGTTGTGGCACAGGGAAGCGAGCAGTACTTC | CASSPVVAQGSEQYF
TRBD2 | TRBJ2-1 | TRBV7-2 | - | TGTGCCAGCAGCTTAAACCCCATAGGGCTAGCGGGAGGAGAGCAGTTCTTC | CASSLNPIGLAGGEQFF
- | TRBJ1-4 | TRBV7-2 | - | TGTGCCAGCAGCTTAGCAGCCGGGAATGAAAAACTGTTTTTT | CASSLAAGNEKLFF
TRBD1 | TRBJ2-7 | TRBV7-9 | - | TGTGCCAGCAGCTTAGACAGGGGCGAGCAGTACTTC | CASSLDRGEQYF
TRBD1 | TRBJ1-2 | TRBV2 | - | TGTGCCAGCAGAAGGGACAGCATAAACTATGGCTACACCTTC | CASRRDSINYGYTF
- | TRBJ2-3 | TRBV30 | few | TGTGCCTGGAGTGTAAACCCCCTCAACGGGGATACGCAGTATTTT | CAWSVNPLNGDTQYF
TRBD2 | TRBJ2-1 | TRBV4-3 | - | TGCGCCAGCAGCCAACCGGGACTAGCGATGGATGAGCAGTTCTTC | CASSQPGLAMDEQFF
TRBD1 | TRBJ2-7 | TRBV25-1 | - | TGTGCCAGCAGTGCCTCCGGGACAGGGGGCCACGAGCAGTACTTC | CASSASGTGGHEQYF
TRBD1 | TRBJ2-1 | TRBV25-1 | - | TGTGCCAGTGAGGGGGCGATGTCCTACAATGAGCAGTTCTTC | CASEGAMSYNEQFF
TRBD1 | TRBJ1-6 | TRBV11-2 | - | TGTGCCAGCAGCGCTATACAGGGGAATAATTCACCCCTCCACTTT | CASSAIQGNNSPLHF
- | TRBJ2-7 | TRBV7-9 | few | TGTGCCAGCAGCTTAGGGTTTACAGCGGGTCGCTACGAGCAGTACTTC | CASSLGFTAGRYEQYF
- | TRBJ1-2 | TRBV5-1 | - | TGCGCCAGCAGTTACACCCCAGGGGCCAACTATGGCTACACCTTC | CASSYTPGANYGYTF
TRBD1 | TRBJ1-2 | TRBV27 | - | TGTGCCAGCAGTTTATCGAATGGACAGGGCCGATTGGATGGCTACACCTTC | CASSLSNGQGRLDGYTF
- | TRBJ1-1 | TRBV15 | - | TGTGCCACGGCAGAGAGGGAGAACACTGAAGCTTTCTTT | CATAERENTEAFF
- | TRBJ2-6 | TRBV3-1/TRBV3-2 | - | TGTGCCAGCAGCCCTCTTCAAACGTTCAGCTCTGGGGCCAACGTCCTGACTTTC | CASSPLQTFSSGANVLTF
- | TRBJ1-2 | TRBV6-1 | once | TGTGCCAGCAGTGAAGTGGCTGGCGGATCCTATGGCTACACCTTC | CASSEVAGGSYGYTF
- | TRBJ1-5 | TRBV15 | - | TGTGCCACCAGCAGAGATTTTGCTAGGGGCAGCAATCAGCCCCAGCATTTT | CATSRDFARGSNQPQHF
TRBD2 | TRBJ2-3 | TRBV4-1 | - | TGCGCCAGCAGCCAGGGACTAGCGGGAGGAGCAGATACGCAGTATTTT | CASSQGLAGGADTQYF
- | TRBJ1-1 | TRBV5-4 | - | TGTGCCAGCACCGCGGGAGCGGAGGGTGAAGCTTTCTTT | CASTAGAEGEAFF
TRBD1 | TRBJ1-1 | TRBV19 | - | TGTGCCAGTAGTATAGATACGGGACAGGGGGCGGCTGAAGCTTTCTTT | CASSIDTGQGAAEAFF